The present TCR beta chain was sequenced within a study of beta chain features in type 1 diabetes. Findings and caveats of the study: Compared with healthy donors, patients appeared to share more similar naive, central memory and regulatory TCRB repertoires.

All sorted populations exceeded 95% purity. In its sample, this clone was seen many times. Its antigen is not identified. Other DNA sequences within the sample encode an identical CDR3. V lost 4 bases to trimming and J lost 5 bases, with 8 bases between them. The CDR3 consists of 12 residues. Germline loops: CDR1 MNHNY, CDR2 SVGAGI (reference sequence). TCRB transcripts that were expressed got sequenced, as all of the isolated RNA had been reverse transcribed. The method was immunoSEQ multiplex PCR; TCRdb's version includes in-frame clones alone and lacks a portion of them. The table has about 340,000 clones, 6.5% to 10% seen once.

J is TRBJ2-5 and V is TRBV6-6; D unresolved. This TCR was sampled from a woman between 18 and 30 years old in good health. Sequences were obtained from central memory CD4+ T cells from blood. The CDR3 sequence is CASSSNTETQYF. Written as DNA, the CDR3 is TGTGCCAGCAGTTCTAACACGGAGACCCAGTACTTC.